This T cell receptor (beta chain) emerged from a study of T cells in localized non-small cell lung cancer. The data were produced by immunoSEQ multiplex PCR, yet TCRdb's version contains in-frame clones alone and is incomplete. Of 90,000 to 95,000 clones listed, roughly 87% are singletons. CDR1 and CDR2 (germline): MNHNS, SASEGT. The CDR3 loop spans 16 amino acids. Trimming took 2 bases from V and 9 from J; bases not matched to a gene: 7. Notes on this clone: Its specificity is not known.

Study-level results: Heterogeneity remains possible because sequencing was limited to only one tumor region. When the top 100 tumor clones were examined, a median 57 of them also appeared in the adjacent lung, which was paired and uninvolved. Longer overall survival accompanied higher blood T cell density. Adjacent uninvolved lung had the highest clonality, suggesting focused antigen responses.

The chain employs TRBV6-1 and TRBJ2-5; the match to TRBD2 covers 15 bases. The receptor's source is a man aged 35-75 years with stage I squamous cell lung carcinoma. The material sequenced was peripheral blood, taken before any cancer treatment. In nucleotides, the CDR3 is TGTGCCAGCAGTGAACCGGGACTAGCGGGGGGTCCCCCCCAGTACTTC. Protein sequence: CASSEPGLAGGPPQYF.